The clone carrying this T cell receptor (beta chain) was counted many times. Its cognate antigen is unknown. This entry comes from a study of human T cells and chemical hapten exposure. Points from the study as a whole: Following DPC sensitization, TCRs present above 1 in 1000 frequency showed no change.

V shed 1 base and J shed 5 bases, with 16 bases lying between them. Per germline, CDR1 DFQATT and CDR2 SNEGSKA (reference sequence). This CDR3 is built from 15 residues. The library put unique molecular identifiers onto individual cDNA molecules. A single record per CDR3 protein comes from TCRdb applying MiXCR to the RACE reads. In the table there are 30,000 to 40,000 distinct CDR3 sequences, more than 8% of which are singletons. Time point given: patch test 3, about 24 weeks after DPC sensitization. Treatment here: therapeutic diphenylcyclopropenone sensitization with weekly scalp DPC. Whole blood that had not been fractionated was the source of extracted total RNA.

The chain couples TRBV20-1 to TRBJ2-3; perhaps TRBD2 as D (5 bases). The source was whole blood, collected in connection with sensitization to the hapten diphenylcyclopropenone (DPC). This receptor was identified in a man between 50 and 59 years old with alopecia areata. Some clones in this sample may be carry-over from other donors' samples. CDR3 sequence: CSARVGIGKGDTQYF. The CDR3 nucleotides are TGCAGTGCTAGAGTCGGGATAGGAAAGGGAGATACGCAGTATTTT.